A selection of T cell receptor beta chains follows, all from one sample in a study of shared clonotypes between healthy human individuals. Method: immunoSEQ multiplex PCR; TCRdb's copy keeps in-frame clones and lacks some. In the table there are over 850,000 clones, around 78% of which are singletons. What was sequenced was memory CD4+ T cells from PBMCs. The receptors derive from a man aged 18 to 29 in good health. Some clones in this sample may be carry-over from other donors' samples. The CDR3 runs from the conserved cysteine through the conserved F or W. A D gene is named only where the DNA matches it firmly. Clone size is given for some rows only: seen once, a few or many times, or a class if the clone is expanded.

abundance,j_gene,d_gene,v_gene,CDR3aa,CDR3nt
few,TRBJ2-7,-,TRBV5-1,CASSPDGYEQYF,TGCGCCAGCAGCCCGGACGGTTACGAGCAGTACTTC
-,TRBJ2-3,-,TRBV4-2,CASSRSGSSTDTQYF,TGTGCCAGCAGCCGAAGCGGCTCTAGCACAGATACGCAGTATTTT
few,TRBJ2-3,TRBD2,TRBV7-2,CASSLFSGRAADTQYF,TGTGCCAGCAGTCTTTTTAGCGGGAGGGCCGCAGATACGCAGTATTTT
-,TRBJ2-3,-,TRBV28,CASGPRDTSTDTQYF,TGTGCCAGCGGGCCCAGGGATACTAGCACAGATACGCAGTATTTT
-,TRBJ2-1,TRBD2,TRBV18,CASSPLAGVIGNEQFF,TGTGCCAGCTCACCACTAGCGGGAGTAATTGGGAATGAGCAGTTCTTC
-,TRBJ2-3,-,TRBV6-5,CASRSTFTDTQYF,TGTGCCAGCAGATCGACCTTCACAGATACGCAGTATTTT
-,TRBJ2-7,-,TRBV11-2,CASSLLVSSYEQYF,TGTGCCAGCAGTTTACTAGTCAGTTCCTACGAGCAGTACTTC
-,TRBJ2-7,TRBD2,TRBV7-6,CASSRTGGKFRSEQYF,TGTGCCAGCAGCCGCACCGGGGGGAAATTCCGGAGCGAGCAGTACTTC
few,TRBJ2-7,TRBD1,TRBV30,CAWSVRQGSISYEQYF,TGTGCCTGGAGTGTCCGACAGGGCTCGATATCCTACGAGCAGTACTTC
many,TRBJ2-3,TRBD2,TRBV4-1,CASSTDRLAGGDTQYF,TGCGCCAGCAGCACAGACCGACTAGCGGGGGGGGATACGCAGTATTTT
few,TRBJ2-7,TRBD1,TRBV29-1,CSVGVGTGGSYEQYF,TGCAGCGTTGGGGTTGGTACAGGGGGCTCCTACGAGCAGTACTTC
-,TRBJ2-3,TRBD2,TRBV7-8,CASSLGSFSGRFSDTQYF,TGTGCCAGCAGCTTAGGTTCTTTTAGCGGGAGGTTCTCAGATACGCAGTATTTT
few,TRBJ2-5,-,TRBV27,CASGYQETQYF,TGTGCCAGCGGGTACCAAGAGACCCAGTACTTC
many,TRBJ1-5,-,TRBV6-6,CASSYPGAVNQPQHF,TGTGCCAGCAGTTACCCAGGGGCAGTGAATCAGCCCCAGCATTTT
once,TRBJ1-1,-,TRBV18,CASSPPGRDTEAFF,TGTGCCAGCTCACCACCAGGGAGGGACACTGAAGCTTTCTTT
few,TRBJ2-3,TRBD1,TRBV7-9,CASSLDRTGNTDTQYF,TGTGCCAGCAGCTTAGACCGGACAGGCAACACAGATACGCAGTATTTT
-,TRBJ2-1,-,TRBV10-3,CATTDLTSYNEQFF,TGTGCCACCACTGACCTAACCTCCTACAATGAGCAGTTCTTC
-,TRBJ2-7,-,TRBV2,CASGAYYEQYF,TGTGCCAGCGGGGCCTACTACGAGCAGTACTTC
-,TRBJ2-3,-,TRBV7-2,CASSPQGQGADTQYF,TGTGCCAGCAGCCCTCAGGGCCAAGGTGCTGATACGCAGTATTTT
-,TRBJ1-1,-,TRBV5-1,CASSTRGVGTEAFF,TGCGCCAGCAGCACGAGGGGGGTTGGCACTGAAGCTTTCTTT
-,TRBJ2-3,-,TRBV5-1,CASSLSSGAITDTQYF,TGCGCCAGCAGCTTATCGTCCGGGGCGATCACAGATACGCAGTATTTT
-,TRBJ2-1,TRBD2,TRBV5-1,CASSLPGGPLDEQFF,TGCGCCAGCAGCTTGCCGGGAGGGCCATTGGATGAGCAGTTCTTC
-,TRBJ1-1,-,TRBV29-1,CSVEYRGGGDTEAFF,TGCAGCGTTGAGTATAGGGGGGGAGGTGACACTGAAGCTTTCTTT
-,TRBJ2-3,-,TRBV28,CASTSLKDTQYF,TGTGCCAGCACCTCCCTAAAAGATACGCAGTATTTT
many,TRBJ2-3,TRBD2,TRBV6-5,CASMASGRRWDTQYF,TGTGCCAGCATGGCTAGCGGGAGACGGTGGGATACGCAGTATTTT
-,TRBJ2-1,-,TRBV7-9,CASSLANHREQFF,TGTGCCAGCAGCTTAGCCAACCACCGTGAGCAGTTCTTC
-,TRBJ1-1,TRBD1,TRBV28,CATVNRGGNTEAFF,TGTGCTACCGTTAACAGGGGAGGGAACACTGAAGCTTTCTTT
-,TRBJ1-3,TRBD1,TRBV29-1,CSVEEQGADTIYF,TGCAGCGTTGAAGAACAGGGGGCGGACACCATATATTTT
-,TRBJ1-2,-,TRBV7-2,CASSSPGNTYLSYTF,TGTGCCAGCAGCTCTCCCGGAAATACCTATCTGAGCTACACCTTC
once,TRBJ2-2,TRBD2,TRBV28,CASSLRSGRALDTGELFF,TGTGCCAGCAGTTTAAGGAGCGGGAGGGCCCTGGACACCGGGGAGCTGTTTTTT
-,TRBJ2-3,-,TRBV4-3,CASSQGLVAGTDTQYF,TGCGCCAGCAGCCAAGGATTGGTAGCCGGCACAGATACGCAGTATTTT
-,TRBJ2-3,TRBD2,TRBV18,CASSPLLAQSTDTQYF,TGTGCCAGCTCACCACTACTAGCGCAAAGCACAGATACGCAGTATTTT
-,TRBJ2-7,TRBD1,TRBV23-1,CASSLTGGASYEQYF,TGCGCCAGCAGCCTGACAGGGGGAGCTTCATACGAGCAGTACTTC
-,TRBJ2-5,TRBD1,TRBV5-1,CASSSGQGLETQYF,TGCGCCAGCAGCTCCGGACAGGGGCTAGAGACCCAGTACTTC